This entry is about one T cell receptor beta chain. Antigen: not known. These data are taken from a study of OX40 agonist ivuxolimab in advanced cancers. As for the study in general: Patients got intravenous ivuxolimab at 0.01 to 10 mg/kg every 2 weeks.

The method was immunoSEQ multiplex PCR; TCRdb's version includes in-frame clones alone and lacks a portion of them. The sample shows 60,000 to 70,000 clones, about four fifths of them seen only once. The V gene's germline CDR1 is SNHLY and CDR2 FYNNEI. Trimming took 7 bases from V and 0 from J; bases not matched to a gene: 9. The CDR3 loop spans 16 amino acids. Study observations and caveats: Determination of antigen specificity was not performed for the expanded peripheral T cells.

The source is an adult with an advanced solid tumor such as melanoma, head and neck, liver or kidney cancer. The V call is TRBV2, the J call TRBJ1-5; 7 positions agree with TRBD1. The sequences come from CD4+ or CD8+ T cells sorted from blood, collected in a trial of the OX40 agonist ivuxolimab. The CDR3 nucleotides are TGTGCCAGCAACCGGGACAGAACGTATAGCAATCAGCCCCAGCATTTT. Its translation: CASNRDRTYSNQPQHF.